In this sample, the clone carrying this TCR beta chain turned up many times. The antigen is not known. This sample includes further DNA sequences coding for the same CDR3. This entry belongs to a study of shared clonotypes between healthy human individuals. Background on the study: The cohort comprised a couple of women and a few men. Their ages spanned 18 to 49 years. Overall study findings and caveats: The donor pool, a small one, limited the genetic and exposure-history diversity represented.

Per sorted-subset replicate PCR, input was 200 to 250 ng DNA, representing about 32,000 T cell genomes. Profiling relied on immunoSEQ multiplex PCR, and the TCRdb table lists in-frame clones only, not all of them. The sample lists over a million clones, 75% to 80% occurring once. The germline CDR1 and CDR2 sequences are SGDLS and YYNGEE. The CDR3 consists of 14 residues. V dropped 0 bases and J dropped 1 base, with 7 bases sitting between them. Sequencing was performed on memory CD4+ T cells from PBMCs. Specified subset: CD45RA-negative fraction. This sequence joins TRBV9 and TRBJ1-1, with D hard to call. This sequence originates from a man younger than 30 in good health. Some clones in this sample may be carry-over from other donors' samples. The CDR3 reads CASSVDPRNTEAFF. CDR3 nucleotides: TGTGCCAGCAGCGTAGACCCCAGGAACACTGAAGCTTTCTTT.